This T cell receptor beta chain was documented in a study of T cell changes during pregnancy in multiple sclerosis (dated 2019 in TCRdb). Broadly, across the study: Changes in the T cell repertoire over the course of pregnancy were examined in this study in women with multiple sclerosis.

For this clone: This receptor's antigen is unknown. No much larger clonotype is one base removed from it; base qualities were not supplied.

Library creation used the immunoSEQ multiplex PCR assay. TCRdb mirrors the immuneACCESS table, restricted to in-frame sequences. Some clones are absent from its copies; in checked studies, under half trace to an unresolved V gene, and the reason for the others is unknown. Here the sample has fewer than 55,000 clones; nearly 90% occur a single time. The top ten hold about 5.1% of the sample. Between the V and J ends, shortened by 0 bases and 1 base respectively, the junction contains 9 bases. For CDR1 and CDR2, the germline V gene (reference sequence) lists MNHNY and SVGAGI. The cysteine opens and the phenylalanine closes a CDR3 of 15 amino acids. The entry retains the CDR3 DNA only, 45 bases that are in frame from base 1.

The input for sequencing was peripheral blood, taken after pregnancy. This TCR was sampled from a female donor in good health, enrolled as a control in a pregnancy study. The chain joins TRBV6-6 to TRBJ1-1; TRBD1 might be the D gene, on 5 matching bases. The CDR3 reads as follows: CASSYSGATNTEAFF. The nucleotide sequence is TGTGCCAGCAGTTACTCAGGGGCGACGAACACTGAAGCTTTCTTT.